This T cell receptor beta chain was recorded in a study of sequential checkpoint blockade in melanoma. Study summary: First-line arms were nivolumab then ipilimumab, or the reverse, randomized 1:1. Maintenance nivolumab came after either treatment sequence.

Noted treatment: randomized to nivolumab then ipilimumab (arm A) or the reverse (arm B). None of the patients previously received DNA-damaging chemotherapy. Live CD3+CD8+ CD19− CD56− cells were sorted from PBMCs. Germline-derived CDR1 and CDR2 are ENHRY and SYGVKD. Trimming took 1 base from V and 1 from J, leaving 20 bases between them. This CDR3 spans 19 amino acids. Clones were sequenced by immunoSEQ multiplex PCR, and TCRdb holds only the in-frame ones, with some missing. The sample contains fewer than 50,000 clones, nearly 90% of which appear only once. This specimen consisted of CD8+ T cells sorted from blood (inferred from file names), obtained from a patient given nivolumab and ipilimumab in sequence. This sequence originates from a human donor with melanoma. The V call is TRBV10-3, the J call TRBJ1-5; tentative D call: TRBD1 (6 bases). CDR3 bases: TGTGCCATCAGTGAGTTCTCGATTTGGGGGGGCGGGAGCAATCAGCCCCAGCATTTT. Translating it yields CAISEFSIWGGGSNQPQHF.